The subject of this entry is one T cell receptor beta chain. The antigen remains unidentified. From its re-call of the 5' RACE reads, TCRdb lists each CDR3 protein once, without DNA. Its listing shows more than 110,000 distinct CDR3 sequences. These data belong to a study of monozygotic twins with inflammatory bowel disease. The study's findings and limits: Repertoire similarity was not found to differ between concordant and discordant twins, possibly from limited power. IBD patients carried less diverse TCRbeta repertoires (inverse Simpson) than healthy co-twins.

Whole blood without T cell sorting served as the source of isolated total RNA. From germline, CDR1 is SGHVS and CDR2 FQNEAQ. This CDR3 has 14 amino acids. The V and J genes are TRBV7-8 and TRBJ2-7; TCRdb's D call, TRBD2, is unchecked because there is no DNA. The TCR sequence derives from a human donor with ulcerative colitis or Crohn's disease, or a healthy co-twin of an affected twin (not recorded which). Sample: blood. The CDR3 region is CASSSLAGVYEQYF.